This T cell receptor (beta chain) came from a study of blood T cell repertoires in COVID-19. This CDR3 spans 17 amino acids. Germline loops: CDR1 SGHTA, CDR2 FQGTGA. The J segment lost 4 bases and the V segment lost 5 bases, leaving 12 bases of the junction unmatched. TCRdb's copy holds only in-frame clones and misses some; the assay was immunoSEQ multiplex PCR. Among tens of thousands of clones listed, about four fifths were seen once. The specimen was PBMCs or T cells enriched from blood (not recorded which). This sequence was found in a woman between 40 and 55 years old with acute COVID-19. The gene calls are TRBV7-3 and TRBJ2-3, with 10 bases that match TRBD1. The CDR3 loop reads CASSAAGTGAPSDTQYF. The CDR3 DNA follows: TGTGCCAGCAGCGCAGCCGGGACAGGGGCACCCTCAGATACGCAGTATTTT.